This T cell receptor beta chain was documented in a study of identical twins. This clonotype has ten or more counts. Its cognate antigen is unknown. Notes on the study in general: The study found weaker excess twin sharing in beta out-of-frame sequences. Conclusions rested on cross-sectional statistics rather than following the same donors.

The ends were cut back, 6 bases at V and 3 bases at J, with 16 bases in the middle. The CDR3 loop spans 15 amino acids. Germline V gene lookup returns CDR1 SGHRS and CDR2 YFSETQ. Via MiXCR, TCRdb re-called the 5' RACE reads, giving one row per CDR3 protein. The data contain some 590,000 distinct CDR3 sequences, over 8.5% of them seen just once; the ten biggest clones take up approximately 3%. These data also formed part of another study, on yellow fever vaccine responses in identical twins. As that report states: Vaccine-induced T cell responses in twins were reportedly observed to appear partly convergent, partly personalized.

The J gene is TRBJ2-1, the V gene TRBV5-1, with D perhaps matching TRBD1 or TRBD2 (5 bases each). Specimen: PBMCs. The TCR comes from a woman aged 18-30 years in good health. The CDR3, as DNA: TGCGCCAGCACTCCAGGGACCTCAAGCTACAATGAGCAGTTCTTC. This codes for CASTPGTSSYNEQFF.